This T cell receptor beta chain was sequenced for a study of cytomegalovirus exposure and HLA in healthy donors. Findings and limits, study-wide: There were about 160 TCR beta chains listed as cytomegalovirus-associated. A highly shared variant cluster was judged a likely technical artifact. Associated with HLA alleles at 0.05 false discovery rate in a later analysis were around 17,000 TCR beta sequences.

CDR1 and CDR2 (germline): GTSNPN, SVGIG (reference sequence). Between the trimmed V and J ends, which lost 0 bases and 2 bases, there was a span of 13 bases. The CDR3 spans 15 residues. Amplification used 60 Vbeta primers and 13 Jbeta primers. Produced via immunoSEQ multiplex PCR; TCRdb's table is partial and in-frame only. The sample consists of 100,000 to 150,000 clones, 80% to 90% of them appearing once. About this clone: Its antigen is unknown.

Sequencing input: PBMCs. The chain combines TRBV30 with TRBJ1-2, with D perhaps matching TRBD1 (5 bases). This clonotype originated in a woman aged 40 to 49 in good health and CMV-seropositive. The CDR3 loop is CAWSVQGAPNYGYTF. As DNA, the CDR3 is TGTGCCTGGAGTGTACAAGGGGCACCAAACTATGGCTACACCTTC.